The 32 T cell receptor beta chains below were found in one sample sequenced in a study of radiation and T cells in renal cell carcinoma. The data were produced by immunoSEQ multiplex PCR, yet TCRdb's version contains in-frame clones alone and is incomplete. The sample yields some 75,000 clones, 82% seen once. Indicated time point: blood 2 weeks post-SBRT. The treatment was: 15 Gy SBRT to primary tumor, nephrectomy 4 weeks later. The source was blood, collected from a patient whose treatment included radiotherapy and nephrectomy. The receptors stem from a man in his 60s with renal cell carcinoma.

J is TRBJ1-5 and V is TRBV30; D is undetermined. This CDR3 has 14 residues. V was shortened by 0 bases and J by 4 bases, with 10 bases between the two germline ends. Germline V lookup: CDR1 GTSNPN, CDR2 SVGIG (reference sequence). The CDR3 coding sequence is TGTGCCTGGAGTGTAAACGCGGGGAATCAGCCCCAGCATTTT. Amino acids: CAWSVNAGNQPQHF. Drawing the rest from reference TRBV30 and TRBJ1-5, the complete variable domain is SQTIHQWPATLVQPVGSPLSLECTVEGTSNPNLYWYRQAAGRGLQLLFYSVGIGQISSEVPQNLSASRPQDRQFILSSKKLLLSDSGFYLCAWSVNAGNQPQHFGDGTRLSIL.

DNA for the CDR3: TGTGCCAGCAGCAACCCCCTGACAGGGGGGGCCACTGAAGCTTTCTTT. Its protein is CASSNPLTGGATEAFF. The chain combines TRBV28 with TRBJ1-1; 9 bases match TRBD1. Trimming at V came to 6 bases and at J to 4 bases, leaving 12 bases not matched to a gene. Germline lookup yields CDR1 MDHEN and CDR2 SYDVKM. The CDR3 covers 16 residues.

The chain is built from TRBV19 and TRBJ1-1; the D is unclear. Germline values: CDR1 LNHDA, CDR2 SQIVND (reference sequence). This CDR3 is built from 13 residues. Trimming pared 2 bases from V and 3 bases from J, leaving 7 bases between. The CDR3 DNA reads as TGTGCCAGTAGTATAAAGGGTTACACTGAAGCTTTCTTT. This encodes CASSIKGYTEAFF. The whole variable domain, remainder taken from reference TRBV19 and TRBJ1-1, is DGGITQSPKYLFRKEGQNVTLSCEQNLNHDAMYWYRQDPGQGLRLIYYSQIVNDFQKGDIAEGYSVSREKKESFPLTVTSAQKNPTAFYLCASSIKGYTEAFFGQGTRLTVV.

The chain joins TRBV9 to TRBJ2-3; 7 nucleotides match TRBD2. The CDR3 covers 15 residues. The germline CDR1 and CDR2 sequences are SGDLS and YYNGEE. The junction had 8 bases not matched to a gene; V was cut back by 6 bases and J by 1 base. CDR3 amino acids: CASTIAGRGTDTQYF. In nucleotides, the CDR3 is TGTGCCAGCACCATAGCGGGCCGAGGCACAGATACGCAGTATTTT.

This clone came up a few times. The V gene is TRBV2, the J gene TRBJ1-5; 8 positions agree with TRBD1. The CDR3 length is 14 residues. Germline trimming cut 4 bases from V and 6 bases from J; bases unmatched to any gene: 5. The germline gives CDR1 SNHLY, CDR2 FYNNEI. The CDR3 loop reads CASSGGQGGQPQHF. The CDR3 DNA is TGTGCCAGCAGTGGAGGACAGGGCGGTCAGCCCCAGCATTTT.

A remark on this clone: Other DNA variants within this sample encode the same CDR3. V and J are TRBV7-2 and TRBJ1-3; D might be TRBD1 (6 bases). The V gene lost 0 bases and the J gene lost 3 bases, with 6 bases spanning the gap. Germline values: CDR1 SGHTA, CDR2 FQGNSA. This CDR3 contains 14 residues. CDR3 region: CASSLAGGGNTIYF. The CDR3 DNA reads TGTGCCAGCAGCTTAGCAGGGGGTGGAAACACCATATATTTT.

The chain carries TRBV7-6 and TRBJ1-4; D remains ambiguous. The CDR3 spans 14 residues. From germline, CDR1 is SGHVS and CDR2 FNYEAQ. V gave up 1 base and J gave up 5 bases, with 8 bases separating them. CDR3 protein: CASSLGVLNEKLFF. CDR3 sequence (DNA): TGTGCCAGCAGCTTAGGGGTTCTCAATGAAAAACTGTTTTTT. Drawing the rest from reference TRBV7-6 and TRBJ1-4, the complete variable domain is GAGVSQSPRYKVTKRGQDVALRCDPISGHVSLYWYRQALGQGPEFLTYFNYEAQQDKSGLPNDRFSAERPEGSISTLTIQRTEQRDSAMYRCASSLGVLNEKLFFGSGTQLSVL.

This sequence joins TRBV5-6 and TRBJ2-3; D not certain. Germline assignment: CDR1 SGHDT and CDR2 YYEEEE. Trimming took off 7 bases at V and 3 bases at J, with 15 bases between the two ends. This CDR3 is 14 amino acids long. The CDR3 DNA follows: TGTGCCAGCGCACTCTTCAGCGAAACAGATACGCAGTATTTT. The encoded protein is CASALFSETDTQYF.

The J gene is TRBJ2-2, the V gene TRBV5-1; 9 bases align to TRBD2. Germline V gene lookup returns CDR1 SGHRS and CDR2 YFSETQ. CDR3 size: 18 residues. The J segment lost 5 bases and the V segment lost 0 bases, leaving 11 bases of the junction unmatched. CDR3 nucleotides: TGCGCCAGCAGCTTGGCCCAAATGACTAGCGGAGGGACCGGGGAGCTGTTTTTT. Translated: CASSLAQMTSGGTGELFF.

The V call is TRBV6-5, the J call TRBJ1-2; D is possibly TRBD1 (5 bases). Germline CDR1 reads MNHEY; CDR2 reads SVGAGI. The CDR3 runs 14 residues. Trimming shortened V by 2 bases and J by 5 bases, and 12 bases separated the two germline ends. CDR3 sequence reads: CASSYEGPGYGYTF. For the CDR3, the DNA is TGTGCCAGCAGTTACGAGGGGCCTGGATATGGCTACACCTTC.

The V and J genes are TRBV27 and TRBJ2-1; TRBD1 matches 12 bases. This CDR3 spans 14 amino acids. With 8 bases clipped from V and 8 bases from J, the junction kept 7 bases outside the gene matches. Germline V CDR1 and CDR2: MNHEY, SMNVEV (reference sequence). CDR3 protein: CASRGTGGFDEQFF. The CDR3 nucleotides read TGTGCCAGCCGGGGGACAGGGGGCTTCGATGAGCAGTTCTTC.

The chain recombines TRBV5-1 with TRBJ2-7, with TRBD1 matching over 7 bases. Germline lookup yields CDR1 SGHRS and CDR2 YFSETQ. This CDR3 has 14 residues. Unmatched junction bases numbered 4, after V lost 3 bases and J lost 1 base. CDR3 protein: CASSSPGQSYEQYF. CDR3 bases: TGCGCCAGCAGCTCCCCGGGACAGTCCTACGAGCAGTACTTC.

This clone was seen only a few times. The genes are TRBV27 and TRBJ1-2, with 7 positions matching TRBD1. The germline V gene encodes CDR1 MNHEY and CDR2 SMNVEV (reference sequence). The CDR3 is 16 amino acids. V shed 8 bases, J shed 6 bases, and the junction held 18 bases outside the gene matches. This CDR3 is CASAARDSLRVNGYTF. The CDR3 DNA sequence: TGTGCCAGCGCCGCCAGGGACAGCCTGAGGGTCAATGGCTACACCTTC.

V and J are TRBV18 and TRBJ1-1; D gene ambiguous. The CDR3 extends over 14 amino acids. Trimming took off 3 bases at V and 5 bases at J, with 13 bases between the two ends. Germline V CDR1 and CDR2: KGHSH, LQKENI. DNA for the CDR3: TGTGCCAGCTCACCCGGACGCCGGGGAACTGAAGCTTTCTTT. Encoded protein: CASSPGRRGTEAFF.

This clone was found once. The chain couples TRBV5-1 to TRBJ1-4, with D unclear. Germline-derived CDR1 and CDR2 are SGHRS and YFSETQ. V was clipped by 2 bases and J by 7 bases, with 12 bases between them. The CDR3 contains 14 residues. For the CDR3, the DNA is TGCGCCAGCAGCTTCGACCTCGGCAGTGAAAAACTGTTTTTT. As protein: CASSFDLGSEKLFF.

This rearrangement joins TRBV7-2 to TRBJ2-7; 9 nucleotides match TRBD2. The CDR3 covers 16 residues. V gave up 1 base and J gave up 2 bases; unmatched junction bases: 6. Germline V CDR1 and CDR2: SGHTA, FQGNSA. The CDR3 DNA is TGTGCCAGCAGCTTAGTTGGTAGCGGGAGACCCTACGAGCAGTACTTC. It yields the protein CASSLVGSGRPYEQYF. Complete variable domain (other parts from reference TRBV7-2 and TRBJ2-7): GAGVSQSPSNKVTEKGKDVELRCDPISGHTALYWYRQSLGQGLEFLIYFQGNSAPDKSGLPSDRFSAERTGGSVSTLTIQRTQQEDSAVYLCASSLVGSGRPYEQYFGPGTRLTVT.

The CDR3: CASSTPGASYEQYF. CDR3 nucleotides: TGTGCCAGTAGTACGCCGGGGGCGAGCTACGAGCAGTACTTC. J is TRBJ2-7 and V is TRBV19, with D perhaps given as TRBD1 or TRBD2 (6 bases each). This CDR3 is 14 amino acids long. Germline loops: CDR1 LNHDA, CDR2 SQIVND (reference sequence). V gave up 4 bases and J gave up 3 bases, with 13 bases separating them.

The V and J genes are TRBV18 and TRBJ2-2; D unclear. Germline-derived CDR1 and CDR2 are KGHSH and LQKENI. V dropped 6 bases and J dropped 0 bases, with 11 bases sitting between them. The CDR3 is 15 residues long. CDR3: CASSPAAPNTGELFF. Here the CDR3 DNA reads TGTGCCAGCTCCCCCGCGGCCCCGAACACCGGGGAGCTGTTTTTT.

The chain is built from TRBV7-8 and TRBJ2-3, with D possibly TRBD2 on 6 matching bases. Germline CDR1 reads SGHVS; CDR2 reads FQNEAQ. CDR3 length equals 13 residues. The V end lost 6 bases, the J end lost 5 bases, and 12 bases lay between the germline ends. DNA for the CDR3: TGTGCCAGCAGACCGACTAGAATAGATACGCAGTATTTT. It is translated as CASRPTRIDTQYF.

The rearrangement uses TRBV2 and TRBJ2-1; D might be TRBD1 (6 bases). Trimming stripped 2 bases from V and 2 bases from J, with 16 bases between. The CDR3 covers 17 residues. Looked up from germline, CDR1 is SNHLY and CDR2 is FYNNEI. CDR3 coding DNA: TGTGCCAGCAGTGAATATTTAAGGGGGACACCCTACAATGAGCAGTTCTTC. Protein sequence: CASSEYLRGTPYNEQFF.

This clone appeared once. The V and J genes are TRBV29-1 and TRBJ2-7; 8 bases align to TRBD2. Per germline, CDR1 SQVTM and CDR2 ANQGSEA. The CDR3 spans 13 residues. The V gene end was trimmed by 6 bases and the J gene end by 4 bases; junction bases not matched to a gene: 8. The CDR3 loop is CSVAGGGVYEQYF. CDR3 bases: TGCAGCGTCGCGGGAGGCGGAGTTTACGAGCAGTACTTC.

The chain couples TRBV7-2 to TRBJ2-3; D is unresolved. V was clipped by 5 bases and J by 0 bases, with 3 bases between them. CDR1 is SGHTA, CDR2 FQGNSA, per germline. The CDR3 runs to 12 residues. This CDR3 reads CASSASTDTQYF. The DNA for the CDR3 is TGTGCCAGCAGCGCAAGCACAGATACGCAGTATTTT.

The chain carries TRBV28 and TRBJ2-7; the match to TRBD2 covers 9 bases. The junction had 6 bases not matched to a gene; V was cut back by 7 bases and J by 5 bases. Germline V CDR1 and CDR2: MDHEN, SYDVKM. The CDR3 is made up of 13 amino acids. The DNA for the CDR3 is TGTGCCAGCACCCCGGGACTAGCAAACGAGCAGTACTTC. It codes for CASTPGLANEQYF. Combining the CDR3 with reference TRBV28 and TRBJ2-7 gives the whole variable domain DVKVTQSSRYLVKRTGEKVFLECVQDMDHENMFWYRQDPGLGLRLIYFSYDVKMKEKGDIPEGYSVSREKKERFSLILESASTNQTSMYLCASTPGLANEQYFGPGTRLTVT.

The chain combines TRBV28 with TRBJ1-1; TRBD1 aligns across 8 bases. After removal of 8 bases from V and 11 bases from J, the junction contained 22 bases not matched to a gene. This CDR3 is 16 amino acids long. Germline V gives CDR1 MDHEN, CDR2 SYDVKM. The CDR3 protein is CASLRQGMSGGHDAFF. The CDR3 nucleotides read TGTGCCAGCCTTAGACAGGGGATGAGCGGGGGACATGATGCTTTCTTT. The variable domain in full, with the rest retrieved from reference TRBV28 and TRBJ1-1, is DVKVTQSSRYLVKRTGEKVFLECVQDMDHENMFWYRQDPGLGLRLIYFSYDVKMKEKGDIPEGYSVSREKKERFSLILESASTNQTSMYLCASLRQGMSGGHDAFFGQGTRLTVV.

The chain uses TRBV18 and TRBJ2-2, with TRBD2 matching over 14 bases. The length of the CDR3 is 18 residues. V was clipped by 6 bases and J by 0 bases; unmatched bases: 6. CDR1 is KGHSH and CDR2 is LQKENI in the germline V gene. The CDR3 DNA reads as TGTGCCAGCTCGGGACTAGCGGGAGTGAGGTCGAACACCGGGGAGCTGTTTTTT. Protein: CASSGLAGVRSNTGELFF.

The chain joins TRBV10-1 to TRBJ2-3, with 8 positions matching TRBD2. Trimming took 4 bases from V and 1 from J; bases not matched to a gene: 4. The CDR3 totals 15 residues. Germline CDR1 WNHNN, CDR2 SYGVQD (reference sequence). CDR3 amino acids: CASSGQTSGTDTQYF. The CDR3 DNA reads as TGCGCCAGCAGTGGGCAGACTAGCGGCACAGATACGCAGTATTTT.

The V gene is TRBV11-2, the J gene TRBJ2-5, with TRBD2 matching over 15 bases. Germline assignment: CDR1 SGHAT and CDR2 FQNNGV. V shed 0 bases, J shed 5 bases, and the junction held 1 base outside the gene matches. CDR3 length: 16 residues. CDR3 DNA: TGTGCCAGCAGCTTAGAGGGACTAGCGGGAGGTGAGACCCAGTACTTC. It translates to CASSLEGLAGGETQYF.

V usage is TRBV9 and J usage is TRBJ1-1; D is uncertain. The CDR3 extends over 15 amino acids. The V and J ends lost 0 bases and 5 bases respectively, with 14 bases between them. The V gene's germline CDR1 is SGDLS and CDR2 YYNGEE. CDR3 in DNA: TGTGCCAGCAGCGTAGAGGACCGCCGGGGTACTGAAGCTTTCTTT. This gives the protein CASSVEDRRGTEAFF. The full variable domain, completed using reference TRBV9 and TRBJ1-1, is DSGVTQTPKHLITATGQRVTLRCSPRSGDLSVYWYQQSLDQGLQFLIQYYNGEERAKGNILERFSAQQFPDLHSELNLSSLELGDSALYFCASSVEDRRGTEAFFGQGTRLTVV.

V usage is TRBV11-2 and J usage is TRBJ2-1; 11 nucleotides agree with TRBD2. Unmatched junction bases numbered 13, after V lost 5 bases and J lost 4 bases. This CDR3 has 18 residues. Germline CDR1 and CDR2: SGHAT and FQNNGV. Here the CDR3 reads CASSTLAGVLSRYNEQFF. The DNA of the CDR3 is TGTGCCAGCAGCACACTAGCGGGAGTTCTATCCCGTTACAATGAGCAGTTCTTC.

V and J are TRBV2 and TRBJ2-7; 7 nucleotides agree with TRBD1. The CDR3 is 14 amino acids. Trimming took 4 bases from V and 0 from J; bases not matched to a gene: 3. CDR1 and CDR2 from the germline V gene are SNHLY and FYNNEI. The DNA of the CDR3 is TGTGCCAGCAGTGTCGACAGGGACTCCTACGAGCAGTACTTC. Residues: CASSVDRDSYEQYF.

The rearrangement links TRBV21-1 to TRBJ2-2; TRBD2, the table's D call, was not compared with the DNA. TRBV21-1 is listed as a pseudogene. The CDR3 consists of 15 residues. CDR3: CAKTPGLANTGELFF. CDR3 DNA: TGTGCCAAAACACCGGGACTAGCGAACACCGGGGAGCTGTTTTTT.

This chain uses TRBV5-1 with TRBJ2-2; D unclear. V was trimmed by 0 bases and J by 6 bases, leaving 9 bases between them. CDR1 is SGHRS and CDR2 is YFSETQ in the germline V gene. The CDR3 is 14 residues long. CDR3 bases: TGCGCCAGCAGCTTGGAGGGTTTCGCCGGGGAGCTGTTTTTT. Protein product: CASSLEGFAGELFF.